The rows below give T cell receptor beta chains drawn from one sample of a study of blood T cells in healthy people across ages. TCRdb analysed the 5' RACE reads with MiXCR anew, one entry per CDR3 protein. This sample has 650,000 to 1,000,000 distinct CDR3 sequences, with under 40% found just once. Sequenced sample: blood. The receptor set was obtained from a man younger than 35 in good health. CDR3s include the opening cysteine and the closing phenylalanine or tryptophan. The D gene is left open where the match is weak. A clone size is listed for some rows: how often the clone was seen (once, few, many), or a class if it is expanded.

d_gene	abundance	j_gene	v_gene	CDR3nt	CDR3aa
NA	NA	TRBJ1-2	TRBV7-9	TGTGCCAGCAGCGATGGACCGAGGTTGGTCACCTTC	CASSDGPRLVTF
NA	once	TRBJ1-1	TRBV20-1	TGCAGTTCCATGGGGGGGCTCACTGAAGCTTTCTTT	CSSMGGLTEAFF
TRBD1	NA	TRBJ1-5	TRBV29-1	TGCAGCGTTACGGACAGGGATCAGCCCCAGCATTTT	CSVTDRDQPQHF
NA	NA	TRBJ2-1	TRBV4-1	TGCGCCAGCAGCCAAGTAGAGGCCTACAATGAGCGGTTCTTC	CASSQVEAYNERFF
NA	NA	TRBJ1-2	TRBV25-1	TGTGCCAGCAGTGAATCGGGCAAGGGGGGCGCCTCCTATGGCTACACCTTC	CASSESGKGGASYGYTF
NA	NA	TRBJ2-1	TRBV7-8	TGTGCCAGCAGCTTAGCCCCGGACTACGCATTCGGGCAGTTCTTC	CASSLAPDYAFGQFF
TRBD1	NA	TRBJ2-1	TRBV10-3	TGTGCCATCAGGACAGGGAGCTCCTACAATGAGCAGTTCTTC	CAIRTGSSYNEQFF
NA	few	TRBJ2-3	TRBV6-2/TRBV6-3	TGTGCCAGCAGTTACCTTGGGCAGAGCACAGATACGCAGTATTTT	CASSYLGQSTDTQYF
TRBD1	NA	TRBJ2-5	TRBV7-2	TGTGCCAGCAGCGCGGGACAGGGGGCTTACTTCCAAGAGACCCAGTACTTC	CASSAGQGAYFQETQYF
NA	once	TRBJ2-3	TRBV12-5	TGTGCTAGTGGTTCGGGGACTAGCACAGATACGCAGTATTTT	CASGSGTSTDTQYF
TRBD2	NA	TRBJ2-7	TRBV5-1	TGCGCCAGCATCCTTACTAGCGGGGGGTTCAATGAGCAGTACTTC	CASILTSGGFNEQYF
NA	few	TRBJ2-3	TRBV4-1	TGCGCCAGCAGCCATGGACCTGTCAGGGGTGATACGCAGTATTTT	CASSHGPVRGDTQYF
NA	NA	TRBJ2-3	TRBV10-3	TGTGCCATCAGTGAGTGGGGTGGAGATACGCAGTATTTT	CAISEWGGDTQYF
TRBD1	few	TRBJ1-4	TRBV7-8	TGTGCCAGCAGCTTCGACAGGGATGAAAAACTGTTTTTT	CASSFDRDEKLFF
TRBD1	many	TRBJ2-1	TRBV5-1	TGCGCCAGCAGCTCTGGGACAGGGTACAATGAGCAGTTCTTC	CASSSGTGYNEQFF
NA	NA	TRBJ2-5	TRBV7-2	TGTGCCACCGGCTTCCCTCAAGAGACCCAGTACTTC	CATGFPQETQYF
NA	NA	TRBJ2-7	TRBV4-3	TGCGCCAGCAGCCATGCATACGAACAGGACAATGAGCAGTACTTC	CASSHAYEQDNEQYF
TRBD1	NA	TRBJ1-2	TRBV10-3	TGTGCCATCAGTGGGTTGCAGGGACAGTATGGCCACACCTTC	CAISGLQGQYGHTF
TRBD1	NA	TRBJ1-1	TRBV30	TGTGCCTGGAGTGAAGGACAGGGAGCTTTCTTT	CAWSEGQGAFF
NA	NA	TRBJ1-1	TRBV20-1	TGCAGTGCTAGAGACCCAACCCGGGGGGGTAAATGGAACACTGAAGCTTTCTTT	CSARDPTRGGKWNTEAFF
NA	NA	TRBJ2-5	TRBV5-1	TGCGCCAGCAGCTGGCGCTCAGGGGAGACCCAGTACTTC	CASSWRSGETQYF
TRBD2	NA	TRBJ2-1	TRBV20-1	TGCAGTGCTCCTTTAAATAGCGGGGGGACCACGGACAATGAGCAGTTCTTC	CSAPLNSGGTTDNEQFF
NA	few	TRBJ2-3	TRBV2	TGTGCCAGCAGCCCGGTCCAGGGTACGCAGTATTTT	CASSPVQGTQYF
NA	NA	TRBJ1-5	TRBV10-3	TGTGCCATCAGTGATCAGGGCTTGAGCGGTCAGCCCCAGCATTTT	CAISDQGLSGQPQHF
NA	NA	TRBJ1-5	TRBV2	TGTGCCAGCAGCGCTAAGGAGGAGTATCGCAATCAGCCCCAGCATTTT	CASSAKEEYRNQPQHF
NA	NA	TRBJ1-2	TRBV11-2	TGTGCCAGCAGCGGGTTAGGCTATGGCTACACCTTC	CASSGLGYGYTF
NA	once	TRBJ2-3	TRBV4-1	TGCGCCAGCAGCCAAGATATTCCCGGGACTAGCACAGATACGCAGTATTTT	CASSQDIPGTSTDTQYF
NA	few	TRBJ1-2	TRBV7-8	TGTGCCAGCAGCGAATACCGCAGAGAAAGCTACACCTTC	CASSEYRRESYTF
TRBD2	many	TRBJ2-7	TRBV20-1	TGCAGTGCTAGAGAGGGACTAGCTTTCGACGAGCAGTACTTC	CSAREGLAFDEQYF
NA	NA	TRBJ2-7	TRBV21-1	TGTGCCAACAGCAAGCTACAGGAATACTCCTACGAGCAGTACTTC	CANSKLQEYSYEQYF
NA	many	TRBJ2-1	TRBV12-3/TRBV12-4	TGTGCCAGCAGTCCAGAAACTTACAATGAGCAGTTCTTC	CASSPETYNEQFF
TRBD2	few	TRBJ2-3	TRBV2	TGTGCCAGCAGCGGCTATATGACCGGGAGGGCAGATACGCAGTATTTT	CASSGYMTGRADTQYF